Listed below are T cell receptor beta chains from one sample, sequenced in a study of PD-1 blockade in classical Hodgkin lymphoma. Using immunoSEQ multiplex PCR, the repertoire was profiled, and TCRdb retains in-frame clones only, with some absent. In the table there are under 8,500 clones, roughly 85% of which are singletons. The sequencing here drew on CD4+ T cells from blood, taken at baseline. These receptors came from a human donor with classical Hodgkin lymphoma. Both conserved end residues are part of each CDR3. D genes are given only for firm matches. Clone size is given for some rows only: seen once, a few or many times, or a class if the clone is expanded.

V	size	D	J	length	CDR3	DNA
TRBV30	few	TRBD2	TRBJ2-1	15	CAWSVLAGGPYEQFF	TGTGCCTGGAGTGTTCTTGCGGGAGGGCCCTATGAGCAGTTCTTC
TRBV27	NA	TRBD1	TRBJ1-6	18	CASSLYPGQGANNSPLHF	TGTGCCAGCAGTTTATACCCGGGTCAGGGGGCGAATAATTCACCCCTCCACTTT
TRBV4-2	once	TRBD2	TRBJ2-1	16	CASSQDSSGGNNEQFF	TGTGCCAGCAGCCAAGATTCCAGCGGGGGTAACAATGAGCAGTTCTTC
TRBV19	NA	TRBD2	TRBJ2-5	11	CASSKGTTQYF	TGTGCCAGTAGCAAGGGGACTACTCAGTACTTC
TRBV19	NA	NA	TRBJ2-3	13	CASSIGRGDTQYF	TGTGCCAGTAGTATAGGAAGGGGAGATACGCAGTATTTT
TRBV30	NA	NA	TRBJ1-1	14	CAWSPETAYTEAFF	TGTGCCTGGAGTCCCGAAACAGCTTACACTGAAGCTTTCTTT
TRBV9	NA	TRBD2	TRBJ2-3	15	CASSPTSGYTDTQYF	TGTGCCAGCAGCCCAACTAGCGGATACACAGATACGCAGTATTTT
TRBV7-8	few	NA	TRBJ1-1	15	CASSLQGHLNTEAFF	TGTGCCAGCAGCTTACAGGGACACCTAAACACTGAAGCTTTCTTT
TRBV6-6	NA	TRBD1	TRBJ1-3	15	CASSYGTGRTNTIYF	TGTGCCAGCAGTTACGGGACAGGGAGAACAAACACCATATATTTT
TRBV29-1	NA	TRBD2	TRBJ2-1	14	CSVDASGMYNEQFF	TGCAGCGTTGACGCTAGCGGAATGTACAATGAGCAGTTCTTC
TRBV5-1	NA	NA	TRBJ2-7	15	CASSWQGSSSYEQYF	TGCGCCAGCAGCTGGCAGGGGTCTAGCTCCTACGAGCAGTACTTC
TRBV7-9	NA	TRBD1	TRBJ2-3	17	CASSSMDRGESTDTQYF	TGTGCCAGCAGCAGTATGGACAGGGGAGAGAGCACAGATACGCAGTATTTT
TRBV7-2	NA	TRBD2	TRBJ2-2	14	CASEGREGTGELFF	TGTGCCAGTGAGGGGCGGGAGGGCACCGGGGAGCTGTTTTTT
TRBV28	NA	NA	TRBJ2-2	17	CASSLATSGTALGELFF	TGTGCCAGCAGTTTGGCGACAAGCGGGACAGCCTTAGGGGAGCTGTTTTTT
TRBV5-6	NA	NA	TRBJ2-7	16	CASSLAKDSWAYEQYF	TGTGCCAGCAGCTTGGCCAAGGACAGTTGGGCCTACGAGCAGTACTTC
TRBV9	NA	TRBD2	TRBJ2-7	14	CASSVLAGANEQYF	TGTGCCAGCAGCGTTCTAGCGGGAGCAAACGAGCAGTACTTC
TRBV30	NA	TRBD2	TRBJ2-1	16	CAWGDYRLATYNEQFF	TGTGCCTGGGGGGATTATAGACTAGCAACCTACAATGAGCAGTTCTTC
TRBV30	NA	NA	TRBJ2-7	15	CASQWSISQGYEQYF	TGTGCCTCCCAATGGAGTATTTCTCAGGGGTACGAGCAGTACTTC
TRBV27	NA	TRBD1	TRBJ1-1	14	CASSRDRGRTEAFF	TGTGCCAGTTCCCGGGACAGGGGCCGGACTGAAGCTTTCTTT
TRBV5-1	NA	NA	TRBJ2-1	15	CASSLGLPRTYEQFF	TGCGCCAGCAGCTTGGGACTCCCCAGGACCTATGAGCAGTTCTTC
TRBV2	NA	TRBD1	TRBJ1-2	15	CASSEGPGTGKGYTF	TGTGCCAGCAGTGAAGGTCCAGGGACAGGGAAGGGCTACACCTTC
TRBV9	NA	NA	TRBJ1-2	13	CASRRSTNYGYTF	TGTGCCAGCCGACGGTCGACGAACTATGGCTACACCTTC
TRBV19	once	TRBD2	TRBJ2-2	14	CASSWTSAAGELFF	TGTGCCAGTAGTTGGACTAGCGCCGCCGGGGAGCTGTTTTTT
TRBV4-2	NA	TRBD1	TRBJ2-2	17	CASSQVSTGDNTGELFF	TGTGCCAGCAGCCAAGTTTCGACAGGGGATAACACCGGGGAGCTGTTTTTT
TRBV6-6	NA	TRBD1	TRBJ1-5	15	CASSSGQVSNQPQHF	TGTGCCAGCAGTTCAGGACAGGTTAGCAATCAGCCCCAGCATTTT
TRBV28	NA	NA	TRBJ1-4	15	CASTLEGHSNEKLFF	TGTGCCAGCACCCTTGAGGGACACAGTAATGAAAAACTGTTTTTT
TRBV7-9	NA	NA	TRBJ1-2	13	CASSPQAGYGYTF	TGTGCCAGCAGCCCCCAAGCGGGCTATGGCTACACCTTC
TRBV29-1	NA	TRBD2	TRBJ2-2	13	CSVGGGAGGELFF	TGCAGCGTTGGCGGGGGGGCCGGCGGGGAGCTGTTTTTT
TRBV4-2	NA	NA	TRBJ2-6	16	CASSQVSTSGANVLTF	TGTGCCAGCAGCCAAGTGTCCACGTCTGGGGCCAACGTCCTGACTTTC
TRBV5-1	NA	NA	TRBJ2-5	15	CASSSILDSQETQYF	TGCGCCAGCAGCTCTATTCTTGACAGCCAAGAGACCCAGTACTTC
TRBV30	NA	NA	TRBJ1-2	16	CAWSVGDWRANYGYTF	TGTGCCTGGAGTGTAGGTGATTGGAGGGCGAACTATGGCTACACCTTC